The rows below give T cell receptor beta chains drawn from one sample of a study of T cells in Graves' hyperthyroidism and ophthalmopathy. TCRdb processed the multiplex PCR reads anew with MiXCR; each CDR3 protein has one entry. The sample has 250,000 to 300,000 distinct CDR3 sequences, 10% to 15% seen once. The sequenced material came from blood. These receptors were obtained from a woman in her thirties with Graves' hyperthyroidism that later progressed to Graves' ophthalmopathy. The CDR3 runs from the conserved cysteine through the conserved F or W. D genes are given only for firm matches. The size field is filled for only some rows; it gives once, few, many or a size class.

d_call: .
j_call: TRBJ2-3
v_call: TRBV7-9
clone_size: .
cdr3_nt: TGTACCAGCAGCTTGCCCCACACCCTCCACACAGATACGCAGTATTTT
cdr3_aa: CTSSLPHTLHTDTQYF

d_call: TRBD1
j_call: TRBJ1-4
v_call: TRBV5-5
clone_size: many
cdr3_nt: TGTGCCAGCAGCCCCGGGACAGGCCTCAAACTGTTTTTT
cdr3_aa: CASSPGTGLKLFF

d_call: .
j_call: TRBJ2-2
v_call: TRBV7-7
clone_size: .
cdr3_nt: TGTGCTAGCAGCCCCCGGGGCCCACCCGGGGAGCTGTTTTTT
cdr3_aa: CASSPRGPPGELFF

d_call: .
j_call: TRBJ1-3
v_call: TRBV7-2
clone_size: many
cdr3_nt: TGTGCCAGCAGCTCGTGGGACCCTGGAAACACCATATATTTT
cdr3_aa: CASSSWDPGNTIYF

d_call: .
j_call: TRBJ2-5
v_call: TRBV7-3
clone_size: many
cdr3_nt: TGTGCCAGCAGCCTCCGGACTGGACCCCAAGAGACCCAGTACTTC
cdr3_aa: CASSLRTGPQETQYF

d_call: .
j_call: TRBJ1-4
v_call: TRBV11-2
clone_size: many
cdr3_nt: TGTGCCAGCAGCGGCTGGACGGGGGCAACTAATGAAAAACTGTTTTTT
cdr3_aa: CASSGWTGATNEKLFF

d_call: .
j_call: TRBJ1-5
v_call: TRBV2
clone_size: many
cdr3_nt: TGTGCCAGCATGGGCAGCAATCAGCCCCAGCATTTT
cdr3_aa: CASMGSNQPQHF

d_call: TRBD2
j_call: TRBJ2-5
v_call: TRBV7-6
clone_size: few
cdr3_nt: TGTGCCAGCAGCTTACTGGCGTTAGGCGGGAGTGCGGGAGAGACCCAGTACTTC
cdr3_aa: CASSLLALGGSAGETQYF

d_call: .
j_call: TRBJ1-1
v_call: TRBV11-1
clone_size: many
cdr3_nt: TGTGCCAGCAGCTTAGATTGGGAAGAAGCTTTCTTT
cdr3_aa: CASSLDWEEAFF

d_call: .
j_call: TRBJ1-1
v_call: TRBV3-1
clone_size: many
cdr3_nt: TGTGCCAGCAGCCAAGTAGGTAACACTGAAGCTTTCTTT
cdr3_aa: CASSQVGNTEAFF

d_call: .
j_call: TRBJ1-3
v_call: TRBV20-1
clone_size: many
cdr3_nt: TGCAGTGCTGTTTACCCGGGGGGAGCTCTGCTCGGCGGATACACCATATATTTT
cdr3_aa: CSAVYPGGALLGGYTIYF

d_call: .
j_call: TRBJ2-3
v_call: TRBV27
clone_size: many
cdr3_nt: TGTGCCAGCAGCCCCCTCTTCGGGGCCACAGATACGCAGTATTTT
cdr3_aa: CASSPLFGATDTQYF

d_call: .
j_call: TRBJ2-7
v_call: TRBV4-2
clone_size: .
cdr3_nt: TGTGCCAGCAGCCAGCCGGGAAACCCCTACGAGCAGTACTTC
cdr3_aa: CASSQPGNPYEQYF

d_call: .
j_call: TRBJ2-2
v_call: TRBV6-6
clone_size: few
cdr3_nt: TGTGCCAGCAGTTACTCGGGAGAAAGCTACACCGGGGAGCTGTTTTTT
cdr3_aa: CASSYSGESYTGELFF

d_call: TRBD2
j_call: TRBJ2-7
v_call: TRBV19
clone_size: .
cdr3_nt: TGTGCCAGTAGAAGCCTTACTAGCGGGAAAGACGAGCAGTACTTC
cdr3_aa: CASRSLTSGKDEQYF

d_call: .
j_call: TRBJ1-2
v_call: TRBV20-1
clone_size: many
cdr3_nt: TGCAGTGCTAGAGATTCGGTCTTTGAGGGTGAATATGGCTACACCTTC
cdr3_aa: CSARDSVFEGEYGYTF

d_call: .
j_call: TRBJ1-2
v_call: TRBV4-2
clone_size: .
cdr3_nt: TGTGCCAGCAGCCAAGATCTGACCAGTAGCTATGGCTACACCTTC
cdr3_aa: CASSQDLTSSYGYTF

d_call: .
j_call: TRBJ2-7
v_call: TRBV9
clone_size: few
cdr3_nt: TGTGCCAGCAGCGTAGGATTGGGCGGGAAGTACGAGCAGTACTTC
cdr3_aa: CASSVGLGGKYEQYF

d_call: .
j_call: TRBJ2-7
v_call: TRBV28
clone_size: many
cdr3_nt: TGTGCCAGCAGTTCGAAGGAGCAGTACTTC
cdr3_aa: CASSSKEQYF

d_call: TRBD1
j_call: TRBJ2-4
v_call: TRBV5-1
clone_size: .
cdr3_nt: TGCGCCAGCAGCTTGGGGGGGGGGACAGGGGAGACCAAAAACATTCAGTACTTC
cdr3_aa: CASSLGGGTGETKNIQYF

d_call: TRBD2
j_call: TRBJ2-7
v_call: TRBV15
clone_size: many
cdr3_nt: TGTGCCACCAGCCCTAGGGTAGGGACTACCCCCTACGAGCAGTACTTC
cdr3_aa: CATSPRVGTTPYEQYF

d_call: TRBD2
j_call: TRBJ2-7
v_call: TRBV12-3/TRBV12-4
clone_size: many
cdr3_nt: TGTGCCAGCAGTTTGGAGGGACTAGCGGGAGTCAACGAGCAGTACTTC
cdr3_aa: CASSLEGLAGVNEQYF

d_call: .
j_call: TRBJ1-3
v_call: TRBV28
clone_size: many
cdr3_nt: TGTGCCAGCAGTTTATTCAGGGGCACCATATATTTT
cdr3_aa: CASSLFRGTIYF

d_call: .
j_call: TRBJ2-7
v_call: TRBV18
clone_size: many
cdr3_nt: TGTGCCAGCTCACGCTCGGAAAAGGGCTACGAGCAGTACTTC
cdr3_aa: CASSRSEKGYEQYF

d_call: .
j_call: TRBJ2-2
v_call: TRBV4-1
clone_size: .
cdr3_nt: TGCGCCAGCAGGGGACACCCCGGGGAGCTGTTTTTT
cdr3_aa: CASRGHPGELFF

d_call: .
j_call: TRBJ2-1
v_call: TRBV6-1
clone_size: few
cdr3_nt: TGTGCCAGCAGTATTATGCAGAATGAGCAGTTCTTC
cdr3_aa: CASSIMQNEQFF

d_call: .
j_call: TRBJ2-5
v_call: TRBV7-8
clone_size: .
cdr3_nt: TGTGCCAGCAGACTTAGTCTGGGGGCCGGCCCGGCCCAGTACTTC
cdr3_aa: CASRLSLGAGPAQYF

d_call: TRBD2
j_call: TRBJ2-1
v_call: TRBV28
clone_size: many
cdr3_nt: TGTGCCAGCAGTCCTTCCGGGACTAGCGTCTACAAGGAGCAGTTCTTC
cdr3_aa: CASSPSGTSVYKEQFF

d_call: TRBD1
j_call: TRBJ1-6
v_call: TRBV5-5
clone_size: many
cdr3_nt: TGTGCCACCGAGACAGGGCTTGGGTCACCCCTCCACTTT
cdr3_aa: CATETGLGSPLHF

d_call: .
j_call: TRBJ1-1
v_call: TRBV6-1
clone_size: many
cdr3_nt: TGTGCCAGCAGGGATACACGGGCGGGCACTGAAGCTTTCTTT
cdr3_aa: CASRDTRAGTEAFF

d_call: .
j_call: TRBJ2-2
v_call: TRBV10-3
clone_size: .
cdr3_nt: TGTGCCTATGGGGACATCAACACCGGGGAGCTGTTTTTT
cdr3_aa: CAYGDINTGELFF

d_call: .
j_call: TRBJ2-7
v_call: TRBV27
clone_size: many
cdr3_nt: TGTGCCAGCACCCCTGGGATAGGCGATGCCTACGAGCAGTACTTC
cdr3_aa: CASTPGIGDAYEQYF

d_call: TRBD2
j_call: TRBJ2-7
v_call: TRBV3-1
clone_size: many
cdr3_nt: TGTGCCAGCAGCCAAGATGTCGTAGCGGGCGGATACGAGCAGTACTTC
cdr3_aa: CASSQDVVAGGYEQYF

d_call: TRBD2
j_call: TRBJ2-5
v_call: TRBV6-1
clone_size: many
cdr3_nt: TGTGCCAGCATTCCTAGCGGGATCCCGGAGACCCAGTACTTC
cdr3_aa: CASIPSGIPETQYF

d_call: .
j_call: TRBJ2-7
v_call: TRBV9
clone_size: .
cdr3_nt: TGTGCCAGCAGCTTAGAACCAATACAGGGCTCCGAGCAGTACTTC
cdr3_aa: CASSLEPIQGSEQYF

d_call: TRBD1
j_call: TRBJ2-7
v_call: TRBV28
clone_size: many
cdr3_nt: TGTGCCAGCAAACTAGACAGGGCGAATTCCCTCCGAGAGCAGTACTTC
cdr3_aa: CASKLDRANSLREQYF

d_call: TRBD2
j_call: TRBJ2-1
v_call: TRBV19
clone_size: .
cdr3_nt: TGTGCCAGTAGAGAAGTCATAGTAGGCGGGAGGGCTAGTAATGAGCAGTTCTTC
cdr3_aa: CASREVIVGGRASNEQFF

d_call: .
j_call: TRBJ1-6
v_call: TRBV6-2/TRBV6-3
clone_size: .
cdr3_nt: TGTGCCAGCAGCCCAAGCTTCGGGCAGAACCATAATTCACCCCTCCACTTT
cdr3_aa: CASSPSFGQNHNSPLHF

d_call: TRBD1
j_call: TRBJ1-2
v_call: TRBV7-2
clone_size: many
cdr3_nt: TGTGCCAGCAGACTCGGACAGGGAATAAGCGGCTACACCTTC
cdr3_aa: CASRLGQGISGYTF

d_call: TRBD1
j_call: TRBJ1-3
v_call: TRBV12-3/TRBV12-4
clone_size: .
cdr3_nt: TGTGCCAGCAGTTTAATAGGGGGCGCGGGAAACACCATATATTTT
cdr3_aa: CASSLIGGAGNTIYF

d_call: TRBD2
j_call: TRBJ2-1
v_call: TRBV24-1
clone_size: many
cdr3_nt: TGTGCCACCAGTGATTCACTGCGGGGGGGATCTTACAATGAGCAGTTCTTC
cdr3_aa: CATSDSLRGGSYNEQFF

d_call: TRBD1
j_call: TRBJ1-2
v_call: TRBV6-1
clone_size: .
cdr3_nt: TGTGCCAGCAGTAAACAGGGGGCCCTAACTAGTAACTATGGCTACACCTTC
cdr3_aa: CASSKQGALTSNYGYTF

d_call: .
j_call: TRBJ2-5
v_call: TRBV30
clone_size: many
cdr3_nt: TGTGCCTGGAGTGTTGGAGGGGGCGGAGGGGAGACCCAGTACTTC
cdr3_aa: CAWSVGGGGGETQYF

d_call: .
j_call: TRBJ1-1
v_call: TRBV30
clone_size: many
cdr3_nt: TGTGCCTGGAGTCCAGACATGAACACTGAAGCTTTCTTT
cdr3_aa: CAWSPDMNTEAFF

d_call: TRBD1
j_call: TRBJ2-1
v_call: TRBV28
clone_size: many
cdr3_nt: TGTGCCAGCAGTCTCCCCCTCCAGGGGGCTTACAATGAGCAGTTCTTC
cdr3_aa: CASSLPLQGAYNEQFF

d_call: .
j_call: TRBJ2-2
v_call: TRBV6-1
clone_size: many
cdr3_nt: TGTGCCAGCAGCCTGGGCGCTGTTTGGGAGGAGAACACCGGGGAGCTGTTTTTT
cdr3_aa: CASSLGAVWEENTGELFF

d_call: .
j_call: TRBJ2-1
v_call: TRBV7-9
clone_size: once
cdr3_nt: TGTGCCAGCAGCTCACCCGGACTTCAAAATGAGCAGTTCTTC
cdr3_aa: CASSSPGLQNEQFF

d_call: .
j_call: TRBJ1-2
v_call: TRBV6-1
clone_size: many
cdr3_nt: TGTGCCAGCAGTCCCTCGACCGATTACTATGGCTACACCTTC
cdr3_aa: CASSPSTDYYGYTF

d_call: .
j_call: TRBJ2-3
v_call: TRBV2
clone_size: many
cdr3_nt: TGTGCCAGCAGTGAACCAAAGACTAGCACAGATACGCAGTATTTT
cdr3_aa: CASSEPKTSTDTQYF

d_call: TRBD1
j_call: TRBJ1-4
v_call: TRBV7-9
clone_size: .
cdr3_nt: TGTGCCAGCAGCTTAAGAGGGGGCGGGACCTCTAATGAAAAACTGTTTTTT
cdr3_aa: CASSLRGGGTSNEKLFF